This T cell receptor beta chain was captured in a study of long-term antiretroviral therapy in people with HIV. Every HIV-positive participant received treatment in the United States. The CDR3 is 16 residues long. Per germline, CDR1 SGHTA and CDR2 FQGTGA. V lost 3 bases and J 3 bases, leaving 18 bases between the germline ends. Sequencing relied on immunoSEQ assay v3.0, run at survey level. Repertoires were generated with immunoSEQ multiplex PCR, while TCRdb's copy carries only in-frame clones and drops some. This table has about 19,000 clones, over 60% appearing once. Sample: unsorted PBMCs, taken 0.5 years before starting antiretroviral therapy. V and J are TRBV7-3 and TRBJ2-7, with a possible D match to TRBD2 (5 bases). The clonotype was recovered from a woman between 50 and 59 years old with HIV. The CDR3 DNA is TGTGCCAGCAGCTTGAACCCAAGGAGGCGGAGCTACGAGCAGTACTTC. This encodes CASSLNPRRRSYEQYF.